This TCR beta chain was sequenced during a study of T cell responses to AZD1222 COVID-19 vaccine (dated by TCRdb to about 2021). As for the study more broadly: TCR sequencing was performed for roughly 240 trial participants, of whom about 200 were given two doses of AZD1222 and some 26 were given two doses of MenACWY control vaccine. Trial participants were enrolled by age into subgroups of 18-55, 56-69 and 70-plus years, and around 150, 28 and 57 TCR-sequenced participants, respectively, were included in these subgroups. What the study reported, not specific to this receptor: Participants were mostly white British, with more females than males. The authors suggested clonal diversity may have been underestimated. In the small 56-69-year group, the increase in depth fell short of significance, most likely because of low power. Conclusions about previously exposed vaccinees are limited, since just 6 or 7 AZD1222 recipients were seropositive for SARS-CoV-2 at baseline. The vaccine-associated CD4 TCRs covered the entire spike protein, and the dominant responses fell in regions 160-218 and 743-854. No day 14 peak-response samples were available, so repertoires were characterized only after the peak T cell response. Nearly half of unique spike-specific TCRs reportedly recognized epitopes outside regions mutated in the B.1.351 and B.1.1.7 variants. After two AZD1222 doses, spike-specific TCR breadth and depth were significantly higher than at day 0 and than in MenACWY recipients.

The CDR3 regions of human TCRbeta chains were analyzed by immunosequencing. As for the original processing: Repertoire TCRs were matched against a reference library of SARS-CoV-2-specific TCRs generated with the MIRA antigen-specificity platform. Breadth was defined as the fraction of unique TCRs that were SARS-CoV-2-associated. Depth was defined as the fraction of total T cells that were SARS-CoV-2-associated. Using the MIRA data, every spike-specific TCR was mapped to the spike region that the TCR reacted to and assigned to either a CD4 or a CD8 class. Log10-transformed breadth and depth values were compared by one-way ANOVA with Sidak's multiple comparisons tests. TCRdb took over this immuneACCESS table, retaining in-frame rearrangements with V and J assigned. Such tables are incomplete; in checked studies, under half of the missing clones stem from an unresolved V gene, and the remainder is unexplained. V and J calls and clone size are as listed in that table; D and trimming were resolved from the DNA. The sample includes over 110,000 clones, with approximately 93% observed a single time. Of the sample, about 12% is held by the ten largest clones.

In regard to this clone: The specificity of this receptor is unknown. Base qualities are missing; no much larger clone stands one base away.

The time point label, read with the paper, signifies: sample from adult after SARS-CoV-2 infection, after symptom onset. A couple of convalescent COVID-19 patients, sampled after symptom onset from adults with prior SARS-CoV-2 infection, were also TCR-sequenced for comparison. This sample comprised peripheral blood, obtained after recovery from COVID-19. This sequence was found in an adult who had recovered from COVID-19.

The CDR3 region reads CASSRTDRVNEKLFF. The sequenced DNA is TGCGCCAGCAGCCGAACGGACAGGGTGAATGAAAAACTGTTTTTT. Rearrangement joined TRBV4-1 to TRBJ1-4, with 8 bases in between that match TRBD1. From its cysteine to its phenylalanine, the CDR3 spans 15 amino acids. Only the CDR3 part of the read is kept: 45 bases, read in frame from the first base. The germline V end is reduced by 4 bases and the J end by 5 bases; junction bases left unmatched: 6. CDR1 and CDR2 (MGHRA, YSYEKL) derive from the germline V gene.